The 13 T cell receptor beta chains in this list originate from one sample, sequenced in a study of cytotoxic CD8 clonotypes in ibrutinib-treated CLL. Sequencing used immunoSEQ multiplex PCR; TCRdb keeps in-frame clones, though not all of them. The repertoire holds tens of thousands of clones, less than 85% seen once, with 10% in the top ten. Here the sequenced sample was PBMCs, taken at disease progression, from a patient treated with ibrutinib. These receptors were taken from a human donor with chronic lymphocytic leukemia.

The chain couples TRBV5-1 to TRBJ1-2, with D perhaps TRBD1 (5 bases). The CDR3 has 15 amino acids. Germline CDR1 and CDR2: SGHRS and YFSETQ. V lost 4 bases and J lost 0, with 13 bases in between. The CDR3 region is CASSRDRGSNYGYTF. As DNA, the CDR3 is TGCGCCAGCAGCCGGGACCGTGGATCTAACTATGGCTACACCTTC.

This clone came up a few times. V is TRBV27 and J is TRBJ2-2, with 15 bases lining up with TRBD2. This CDR3 region has 18 residues. CDR1 is MNHEY and CDR2 is SMNVEV in the germline V gene (reference sequence). The ends lost 7 bases at V and 3 bases at J; junction bases unmatched: 9. In DNA, the CDR3 is TGTGCCAGCAACCGAGGGACTAGCGGGAGGCATTACACCGGGGAGCTGTTTTTT. It specifies CASNRGTSGRHYTGELFF.

The chain couples TRBV6-1 to TRBJ2-1; 7 nucleotides match TRBD2. CDR1 and CDR2 from the germline V gene are MNHNS and SASEGT. This CDR3 region has 13 residues. The V gene end was trimmed by 8 bases and the J gene end by 7 bases; junction bases not matched to a gene: 8. This CDR3 reads CASYVGRRNEQFF. The CDR3 DNA reads TGTGCCAGCTATGTCGGGAGGCGAAATGAGCAGTTCTTC.

This clone was seen only a few times. The genes are TRBV19 and TRBJ2-7, with 9 nucleotides matching TRBD1. Trimming cost V 3 bases and J 5 bases; bases outside gene matches: 8. Germline V gives CDR1 LNHDA, CDR2 SQIVND (reference sequence). The CDR3 consists of 15 residues. The CDR3 here is CASSMTGTGINEQYF. CDR3 in DNA: TGTGCCAGTAGTATGACCGGGACAGGGATCAACGAGCAGTACTTC. Based on the CDR3 plus reference TRBV19 and TRBJ2-7, the full variable domain is DGGITQSPKYLFRKEGQNVTLSCEQNLNHDAMYWYRQDPGQGLRLIYYSQIVNDFQKGDIAEGYSVSREKKESFPLTVTSAQKNPTAFYLCASSMTGTGINEQYFGPGTRLTVT.

The genes are TRBV14 and TRBJ1-1; tentatively, D is TRBD1 (5 bases). Germline V CDR1 and CDR2: SGHDN, FVKESK. V gave up 1 base and J gave up 3 bases, with 15 bases separating them. The CDR3 totals 16 residues. The CDR3 DNA sequence: TGTGCCAGCAGCCAAGTGGGGGGTGGTTTGGACACTGAAGCTTTCTTT. Translated, it gives CASSQVGGGLDTEAFF.

The J gene is TRBJ1-1, the V gene TRBV27; D not certain. The germline V and J ends were trimmed by 8 bases and 1 base, with 8 bases remaining between them. From germline, CDR1 is MNHEY and CDR2 SMNVEV (reference sequence). This CDR3 has 12 amino acids. In DNA form, the CDR3 reads TGTGCCAGCGGGGAAGAGAACACTGAAGCTTTCTTT. Translating gives CASGEENTEAFF.

V and J are TRBV5-1 and TRBJ1-1; 11 bases align to TRBD1. Germline assignment: CDR1 SGHRS and CDR2 YFSETQ. This CDR3 contains 16 residues. J was trimmed by 5 bases and V by 0 bases; bases with no gene match: 6. The CDR3 region has the DNA TGCGCCAGCAGCTTGGGGACAGGGGGCTTTGGGACTGAAGCTTTCTTT. Residues: CASSLGTGGFGTEAFF.

The chain carries TRBV5-1 and TRBJ2-7, with TRBD2 identical over 11 bases. The CDR3 runs 15 residues. Trimming took 4 bases from V and 2 from J; bases not matched to a gene: 5. Per the germline V gene, CDR1 is SGHRS and CDR2 is YFSETQ. CDR3 in amino acids: CASSPRLAGTYEQYF. CDR3 coding DNA: TGCGCCAGCAGCCCGAGACTAGCGGGAACCTACGAGCAGTACTTC.

V gene TRBV7-2 combines with J gene TRBJ1-1; 7 bases align to TRBD1. Germline V gene sequence: CDR1 SGHTA, CDR2 FQGNSA. The J segment lost 2 bases and the V segment lost 2 bases, leaving 5 bases of the junction unmatched. This CDR3 region has 15 residues. The CDR3 DNA is TGTGCCAGCAGCTTAATGGGGACAGTAAACACTGAAGCTTTCTTT. Translating gives CASSLMGTVNTEAFF.

This clone was counted between two and nine times. The J gene is TRBJ2-2, the V gene TRBV7-9; TRBD1 might be the D (6 bases). This CDR3 contains 15 residues. CDR1 SEHNR and CDR2 FQNEAQ come from the germline V gene (reference sequence). V was cut by 3 bases and J by 0 bases, with 8 bases left in between. The CDR3 DNA sequence: TGTGCCAGCAGCTTCGGGACAACGAACACCGGGGAGCTGTTTTTT. This sequence encodes CASSFGTTNTGELFF.

Relative to its sample, this clone is medium-sized. At one of its ends the junction is not consistent with the germline gene, which may arise from a read error. The chain joins TRBV11-2 to TRBJ2-7, with D possibly being TRBD2 (6 bases). Germline CDR1 is SGHAT and CDR2 is FQNNGV. The CDR3 sequence is 14 residues long. CDR3 protein: CASSSGGEAYGQYF. CDR3 in DNA: TGTGCCAGCAGCTCCGGGGGAGAGGCCTACGGGCAGTACTTC. Using reference TRBV11-2 and TRBJ2-7 for the parts outside the CDR3, the full variable domain is EAGVAQSPRYKIIEKRQSVAFWCNPISGHATLYWYQQILGQGPKLLIQFQNNGVVDDSQLPKDRFSAERLKGVDSTLKIQPAKLEDSAVYLCASSSGGEAYGQYFGPGTRLTVT.

In nucleotides, the CDR3 is TGTGCCAGCTCACCAGACAGACCCTACGAGCAGTACTTC. This translates into CASSPDRPYEQYF. V usage is TRBV18 and J usage is TRBJ2-7; D might be TRBD1 (5 bases). There are 13 residues in the CDR3. V was shortened by 2 bases and J by 2 bases, with 7 bases between the two germline ends. CDR1 KGHSH and CDR2 LQKENI come from the germline V gene.

The chain carries TRBV6-1 and TRBJ1-1; unclear D gene. Trimming removed 5 bases from V and 6 bases from J, with 13 bases in between. The CDR3 length is 13 residues. Looked up from germline, CDR1 is MNHNS and CDR2 is SASEGT. CDR3: CASSPREMAEAFF. The CDR3 nucleotides read TGTGCCAGCAGTCCTAGGGAAATGGCTGAAGCTTTCTTT.